A selection of T cell receptor beta chains follows, all from one sample in a study of regulatory T cells in long-lasting Graves disease. TCRdb reprocessed the multiplex PCR reads with MiXCR, giving one entry per CDR3 protein. This sample has 500,000 or so distinct CDR3 sequences, with approximately 16% found just once. The same data also contributed to another study, on T cells in Graves' hyperthyroidism and ophthalmopathy.

Sequences were derived from peripheral blood mononuclear cells (PBMCs), sampled at new diagnosis, from a patient treated with antithyroid drugs. The receptors derive from a woman aged 40-65 years with Graves disease. CDR3s include the opening cysteine and the closing phenylalanine or tryptophan. Each record gives: clone size, V gene, D gene, J gene, CDR3 protein, CDR3 DNA. The D gene is left open where the match is weak. Clone size is stated in some rows and not others, as once, few, many or a class when expanded.

clone size: few; V gene: TRBV20-1; D gene: NA; J gene: TRBJ1-2; CDR3 protein: CSAVAPHTTPHGNGYTF; CDR3 DNA: TGCAGTGCTGTGGCGCCCCACACCACACCTCATGGGAATGGCTACACCTTC
clone size: many; V gene: TRBV7-3; D gene: TRBD1; J gene: TRBJ2-3; CDR3 protein: CASSWTGGGSDTQYF; CDR3 DNA: TGTGCCAGCAGCTGGACAGGGGGCGGCTCAGATACGCAGTATTTT
clone size: few; V gene: TRBV29-1; D gene: TRBD1; J gene: TRBJ2-1; CDR3 protein: CSVESGGAGGEQFF; CDR3 DNA: TGCAGCGTTGAATCAGGGGGCGCAGGGGGTGAGCAGTTCTTC
clone size: many; V gene: TRBV2; D gene: NA; J gene: TRBJ1-2; CDR3 protein: CASSLGTFPNYGYTF; CDR3 DNA: TGTGCCAGCAGCTTAGGGACTTTTCCTAACTATGGCTACACCTTC
clone size: few; V gene: TRBV6-1; D gene: NA; J gene: TRBJ2-1; CDR3 protein: CASSVSRTPYNEQFF; CDR3 DNA: TGTGCCAGCAGTGTATCTAGGACGCCCTACAATGAGCAGTTCTTC
clone size: few; V gene: TRBV29-1; D gene: NA; J gene: TRBJ1-1; CDR3 protein: CSVGFGTEAFF; CDR3 DNA: TGCAGCGTTGGATTCGGGACCGAAGCTTTCTTT
clone size: many; V gene: TRBV10-3; D gene: NA; J gene: TRBJ1-1; CDR3 protein: CAISEDREAFF; CDR3 DNA: TGTGCCATCAGTGAGGACAGAGAAGCTTTCTTT
clone size: few; V gene: TRBV6-1; D gene: TRBD1; J gene: TRBJ2-2; CDR3 protein: CASTKTGGVNTGELFF; CDR3 DNA: TGTGCCAGCACTAAGACAGGGGGTGTGAACACCGGGGAGCTGTTTTTT
clone size: many; V gene: TRBV20-1; D gene: NA; J gene: TRBJ2-3; CDR3 protein: CSPQVTGDTQYF; CDR3 DNA: TGCAGCCCACAGGTTACGGGGGATACGCAGTATTTT
clone size: many; V gene: TRBV4-1; D gene: NA; J gene: TRBJ2-1; CDR3 protein: CASSGDSSYNEQFF; CDR3 DNA: TGTGCCAGCAGCGGGGACAGCTCCTACAATGAGCAGTTCTTC
clone size: many; V gene: TRBV6-5; D gene: NA; J gene: TRBJ2-7; CDR3 protein: CASSYSTNSYEQYF; CDR3 DNA: TGTGCCAGCAGTTACTCTACCAACTCCTACGAGCAGTACTTC
clone size: NA; V gene: TRBV20-1; D gene: NA; J gene: TRBJ1-3; CDR3 protein: CSARDPTPNTIYF; CDR3 DNA: TGCAGTGCTAGAGATCCCACACCCAACACCATATATTTT
clone size: many; V gene: TRBV27; D gene: NA; J gene: TRBJ1-4; CDR3 protein: CASSFGRYATNEKLFF; CDR3 DNA: TGTGCCAGCAGTTTTGGACGCTATGCAACTAATGAAAAACTGTTTTTT
clone size: many; V gene: TRBV3-1; D gene: NA; J gene: TRBJ1-2; CDR3 protein: CASSQEWDGYTF; CDR3 DNA: TGTGCCAGCAGCCAAGAGTGGGATGGCTACACCTTC
clone size: many; V gene: TRBV28; D gene: TRBD1; J gene: TRBJ1-1; CDR3 protein: CASSFGSGTANTEAFF; CDR3 DNA: TGTGCCAGCAGTTTTGGGTCAGGGACAGCGAACACTGAAGCTTTCTTT
clone size: NA; V gene: TRBV19; D gene: TRBD1; J gene: TRBJ1-5; CDR3 protein: CASSKTGVGNQPQHF; CDR3 DNA: TGTGCCAGTAGTAAAACAGGGGTGGGGAATCAGCCCCAGCATTTT
clone size: many; V gene: TRBV28; D gene: TRBD1; J gene: TRBJ2-1; CDR3 protein: CASSLATGTGGNEQFF; CDR3 DNA: TGTGCCAGCAGTTTAGCAACCGGGACAGGGGGCAATGAGCAGTTCTTC
clone size: few; V gene: TRBV9; D gene: TRBD1; J gene: TRBJ1-6; CDR3 protein: CASSGTGGIGSYNSPLHF; CDR3 DNA: TGTGCCAGCAGCGGCACAGGGGGAATAGGGTCCTATAATTCACCCCTCCACTTT
clone size: NA; V gene: TRBV5-1; D gene: NA; J gene: TRBJ2-2; CDR3 protein: CASSHKGSGELFF; CDR3 DNA: TGCGCCAGCAGCCATAAGGGGTCCGGGGAGCTGTTTTTT
clone size: NA; V gene: TRBV5-1; D gene: NA; J gene: TRBJ1-2; CDR3 protein: CASSSGQAYYGYTF; CDR3 DNA: TGCGCCAGCAGCTCCGGACAAGCTTACTATGGCTACACCTTC
clone size: many; V gene: TRBV10-3; D gene: TRBD1; J gene: TRBJ1-2; CDR3 protein: CATEGQGQPYGYTF; CDR3 DNA: TGTGCCACCGAAGGACAGGGGCAACCCTATGGCTACACCTTC
clone size: NA; V gene: TRBV20-1; D gene: TRBD2; J gene: TRBJ2-7; CDR3 protein: CSARGQRGDSYEQYF; CDR3 DNA: TGCAGTGCTAGAGGGCAGCGGGGGGACTCCTACGAGCAGTACTTC
clone size: few; V gene: TRBV30; D gene: NA; J gene: TRBJ1-2; CDR3 protein: CAWGNYGYTF; CDR3 DNA: TGTGCCTGGGGTAACTATGGCTACACCTTC
clone size: many; V gene: TRBV20-1; D gene: TRBD1; J gene: TRBJ2-7; CDR3 protein: CSARDRDRGHEQYF; CDR3 DNA: TGCAGTGCTAGAGATCGGGACAGGGGCCACGAGCAGTACTTC
clone size: NA; V gene: TRBV3-1; D gene: NA; J gene: TRBJ1-2; CDR3 protein: CASSQETQGDGYTF; CDR3 DNA: TGTGCCAGCAGCCAAGAGACCCAGGGAGATGGCTACACCTTC
clone size: few; V gene: TRBV2; D gene: TRBD2; J gene: TRBJ2-1; CDR3 protein: CASKPTSGAHEQFF; CDR3 DNA: TGTGCCAGCAAACCCACTAGCGGGGCCCATGAGCAGTTCTTC
clone size: many; V gene: TRBV12-3/TRBV12-4; D gene: NA; J gene: TRBJ2-7; CDR3 protein: CASSFGGKTYEQYF; CDR3 DNA: TGTGCCAGCAGTTTCGGAGGGAAAACCTACGAGCAGTACTTC
clone size: few; V gene: TRBV15; D gene: TRBD2; J gene: TRBJ2-1; CDR3 protein: CATSRTSEFYNEQFF; CDR3 DNA: TGTGCCACCAGCAGGACTAGCGAATTCTACAATGAGCAGTTCTTC
clone size: many; V gene: TRBV20-1; D gene: NA; J gene: TRBJ2-1; CDR3 protein: CSARDESSLLDEQFF; CDR3 DNA: TGCAGTGCTAGAGATGAAAGTAGCTTATTAGATGAGCAGTTCTTC
clone size: many; V gene: TRBV3-1; D gene: NA; J gene: TRBJ1-2; CDR3 protein: CASSRFQDYGYTF; CDR3 DNA: TGTGCCAGCAGCCGTTTTCAAGACTATGGCTACACCTTC
clone size: few; V gene: TRBV7-2; D gene: NA; J gene: TRBJ2-7; CDR3 protein: CASSLSGRIYEQYF; CDR3 DNA: TGTGCCAGCAGCTTATCGGGACGGATCTACGAGCAGTACTTC
clone size: many; V gene: TRBV6-2/TRBV6-3; D gene: NA; J gene: TRBJ2-1; CDR3 protein: CASSYSSLRQAKSYNEQFF; CDR3 DNA: TGTGCCAGCAGTTACTCGAGCCTCCGACAGGCCAAGTCCTACAATGAGCAGTTCTTC
clone size: NA; V gene: TRBV5-6; D gene: NA; J gene: TRBJ1-2; CDR3 protein: CASSVESGYTF; CDR3 DNA: TGTGCCAGCAGCGTGGAGAGTGGCTACACCTTC
clone size: many; V gene: TRBV2; D gene: NA; J gene: TRBJ2-1; CDR3 protein: CASSEVKGYGEQFF; CDR3 DNA: TGTGCCAGCAGTGAGGTGAAGGGTTATGGTGAGCAGTTCTTC
clone size: NA; V gene: TRBV19; D gene: NA; J gene: TRBJ2-7; CDR3 protein: CASSMGNLNEQYF; CDR3 DNA: TGTGCCAGTAGTATGGGGAATTTAAACGAGCAGTACTTC
clone size: many; V gene: TRBV5-1; D gene: TRBD2; J gene: TRBJ2-1; CDR3 protein: CASSLGLAGVQQFF; CDR3 DNA: TGCGCCAGCAGCTTGGGACTAGCGGGGGTCCAGCAGTTCTTC
clone size: NA; V gene: TRBV6-5; D gene: NA; J gene: TRBJ1-6; CDR3 protein: CASSYGGGNSPLHF; CDR3 DNA: TGTGCCAGCAGTTACGGCGGTGGTAATTCACCCCTCCACTTT
clone size: many; V gene: TRBV20-1; D gene: NA; J gene: TRBJ1-5; CDR3 protein: CSAVRAGQPQHF; CDR3 DNA: TGCAGTGCTGTGAGGGCGGGTCAGCCCCAGCATTTT
clone size: many; V gene: TRBV9; D gene: NA; J gene: TRBJ1-6; CDR3 protein: CASSVDVGNNSPLHF; CDR3 DNA: TGTGCCAGCAGCGTAGATGTTGGTAATAATTCACCCCTCCACTTT
clone size: NA; V gene: TRBV4-1; D gene: NA; J gene: TRBJ1-2; CDR3 protein: CASSQDRAGYGYTF; CDR3 DNA: TGCGCCAGCAGCCAAGACAGGGCTGGCTATGGCTACACCTTC
clone size: few; V gene: TRBV5-1; D gene: NA; J gene: TRBJ1-2; CDR3 protein: CASSLGSTATYGYTF; CDR3 DNA: TGCGCCAGCAGCTTGGGTTCAACAGCGACCTATGGCTACACCTTC
clone size: many; V gene: TRBV30; D gene: NA; J gene: TRBJ1-1; CDR3 protein: CAWKGGGNTEAFF; CDR3 DNA: TGTGCCTGGAAGGGCGGTGGGAACACTGAAGCTTTCTTT
clone size: many; V gene: TRBV2; D gene: NA; J gene: TRBJ1-5; CDR3 protein: CASSELTDNQPQHF; CDR3 DNA: TGTGCCAGCAGTGAATTGACGGATAATCAGCCCCAGCATTTT
clone size: few; V gene: TRBV18; D gene: TRBD1; J gene: TRBJ1-6; CDR3 protein: CASSTRQGEYNSPLHF; CDR3 DNA: TGTGCCAGCTCAACCAGACAGGGTGAATATAATTCACCCCTCCACTTT
clone size: many; V gene: TRBV18; D gene: TRBD1; J gene: TRBJ2-7; CDR3 protein: CASSPLGTGGEQYF; CDR3 DNA: TGTGCCAGCTCACCGCTCGGGACAGGTGGCGAGCAGTACTTC
clone size: many; V gene: TRBV24-1; D gene: NA; J gene: TRBJ2-1; CDR3 protein: CATSDLSSYSSYNEQFF; CDR3 DNA: TGTGCCACCAGTGATTTATCCAGTTACAGCTCCTACAATGAGCAGTTCTTC
clone size: NA; V gene: TRBV4-1; D gene: NA; J gene: TRBJ1-1; CDR3 protein: CASSQDGVPRTEAFF; CDR3 DNA: TGCGCCAGCAGCCAAGATGGGGTTCCGCGCACTGAAGCTTTCTTT
clone size: many; V gene: TRBV6-1; D gene: NA; J gene: TRBJ1-1; CDR3 protein: CASSVGGSGTEAFF; CDR3 DNA: TGTGCCAGCAGTGTAGGGGGGAGCGGCACTGAAGCTTTCTTT